Below are 23 T cell receptor beta chains sequenced from a single sample in a study of blood T cell repertoires in COVID-19 (dated by TCRdb to between 2020 and 2021). Libraries were prepared through the immunoSEQ multiplex PCR assay. Held by TCRdb, this immuneACCESS table contains in-frame sequences only and omits some clones. Under half of the omission traces to an unresolved V gene where checked; the cause of the rest is unknown. For this sample there are approximately 170,000 clones; around 74% appear just once. The leading ten clones occupy around 3% of the sample. Sequencing input: peripheral blood. These receptors all come from a woman over 75 with acute or convalescent COVID-19.

The chain links TRBV4-3 to TRBJ1-3; D call uncertain. This CDR3 comprises 14 residues. The germline gives CDR1 LGHNA, CDR2 YSLEER. Between the trimmed V and J ends, which lost 0 bases and 4 bases, there was a span of 7 bases. The CDR3 region is CASSQEIGGNTIYF. For the CDR3, the DNA is TGCGCCAGCAGCCAAGAAATCGGGGGAAACACCATATATTTT.

The V call is TRBV7-2, the J call TRBJ2-3; D may be TRBD2 (6 bases). The CDR3 consists of 17 residues. With 5 bases removed from V and 2 bases from J, the gap between germline ends came to 20 bases. CDR1 and CDR2 from the germline V gene are SGHTA and FQGNSA. The CDR3, as DNA: TGTGCCAGCAGCGGAGAGGCTCTAGCGCTTCTCACAGATACGCAGTATTTT. It translates to CASSGEALALLTDTQYF. Filled out from reference TRBV7-2 and TRBJ2-3, the complete variable domain reads GAGVSQSPSNKVTEKGKDVELRCDPISGHTALYWYRQSLGQGLEFLIYFQGNSAPDKSGLPSDRFSAERTGGSVSTLTIQRTQQEDSAVYLCASSGEALALLTDTQYFGPGTRLTVL.

The gene calls are TRBV10-3 and TRBJ2-1; 7 nucleotides align to TRBD1. Germline CDR1 is ENHRY and CDR2 is SYGVKD. This CDR3 comprises 13 residues. V was pared by 5 bases and J by 7 bases, with 5 bases of the junction left unmatched. In DNA form, the CDR3 reads TGTGCCATCAGTAAGGACAGGTTGAATGAGCAGTTCTTC. It yields the protein CAISKDRLNEQFF.

This chain connects TRBV6-5 to TRBJ2-7; 8 bases are a match to TRBD2. From germline, CDR1 is MNHEY and CDR2 SVGAGI. V was pared by 7 bases and J by 4 bases, with 6 bases of the junction left unmatched. The CDR3 covers 13 residues. The CDR3 sequence is CASISGRGYEQYF. CDR3 bases: TGTGCCAGCATCAGCGGGAGAGGGTACGAGCAGTACTTC.

CDR3: CAWGDRLNTEAFF. The DNA for the CDR3 is TGTGCCTGGGGGGACAGGCTAAACACTGAAGCTTTCTTT. This rearrangement joins TRBV30 to TRBJ1-1; 8 nucleotides align to TRBD1. The CDR3 is 13 residues long. The junction had 4 bases not matched to a gene; V was cut back by 5 bases and J by 2 bases. In germline, CDR1 is GTSNPN, CDR2 SVGIG (reference sequence).

The V gene is TRBV6-5, the J gene TRBJ2-7; D remains ambiguous. Germline V CDR1 and CDR2: MNHEY, SVGAGI. Trimming removed 7 bases at V and 1 base at J, with 14 bases between. The CDR3 is 14 amino acids. The CDR3 spells CASTKTGTSYEQYF. In DNA form, the CDR3 reads TGTGCCAGCACCAAGACTGGCACTTCCTACGAGCAGTACTTC.

This clone has more than one count but fewer than ten. This chain joins TRBV28 and TRBJ1-1, with 8 bases aligning to TRBD1. The CDR3 has 14 amino acids. The germline V gene has CDR1 MDHEN and CDR2 SYDVKM. The J segment lost 6 bases and the V segment lost 6 bases, leaving 9 bases of the junction unmatched. This CDR3 is CASRTGQVSPEAFF. CDR3 bases: TGTGCCAGCAGGACGGGACAGGTCAGCCCTGAAGCTTTCTTT. The full variable domain, completed using reference TRBV28 and TRBJ1-1, is DVKVTQSSRYLVKRTGEKVFLECVQDMDHENMFWYRQDPGLGLRLIYFSYDVKMKEKGDIPEGYSVSREKKERFSLILESASTNQTSMYLCASRTGQVSPEAFFGQGTRLTVV.

This chain links TRBV5-4 with TRBJ1-1, with a possible D match to TRBD1 (6 bases). Trimming cost V 2 bases and J 3 bases, with 14 bases left between them. Looked up from germline, CDR1 is SGHNT and CDR2 is YYREEE (reference sequence). The CDR3 spans 15 residues. CDR3 in DNA: TGTGCCAGCAGCTTTCCCAGGGGCGGCTACACTGAAGCTTTCTTT. Amino acid sequence: CASSFPRGGYTEAFF. Complete variable domain (other parts from reference TRBV5-4 and TRBJ1-1): ETGVTQSPTHLIKTRGQQVTLRCSSQSGHNTVSWYQQALGQGPQFIFQYYREEENGRGNFPPRFSGLQFPNYSSELNVNALELDDSALYLCASSFPRGGYTEAFFGQGTRLTVV.

The V and J genes are TRBV19 and TRBJ2-1, with 10 bases that match TRBD2. V gave up 4 bases and J gave up 7 bases; unmatched junction bases: 7. In germline, CDR1 is LNHDA, CDR2 SQIVND (reference sequence). CDR3 length equals 15 residues. Written as DNA, the CDR3 is TGTGCCAGTAGTACTAGCGGGAGCTTAAGGAATGAGCAGTTCTTC. Protein: CASSTSGSLRNEQFF.

The chain is built from TRBV28 and TRBJ2-5; 8 nucleotides align to TRBD2. The CDR3 has 14 residues. The V gene's germline CDR1 is MDHEN and CDR2 SYDVKM. V trimming: 4 bases; J trimming: 4 bases; junction bases outside the gene matches: 5. Here the CDR3 DNA reads TGTGCCAGCAGTTCAGTCCGGGGGGGAGAGACCCAGTACTTC. Translating it yields CASSSVRGGETQYF.

The chain joins TRBV3-1 (or the pseudogene TRBV3-2) to TRBJ2-3, with TRBD2 as a possible D gene (5 bases). The CDR3 contains 13 residues. CDR1 LGHDT and CDR2 YNNKEL come from the germline V gene (reference sequence). V lost 4 bases to trimming and J lost 2 bases, with 7 bases between them. The CDR3 is CASSRGLTDTQYF. The DNA for the CDR3 is TGTGCCAGCAGCCGAGGGCTCACAGATACGCAGTATTTT.

V is TRBV28 and J is TRBJ1-3; D is possibly TRBD1 (5 bases). The CDR3 length is 15 residues. The V gene's germline CDR1 is MDHEN and CDR2 SYDVKM. V lost 4 bases, J lost 1 base, and 11 bases lay in between. The DNA for the CDR3 is TGTGCCAGCAGTTCTCACGGGGGTTCTGGAAACACCATATATTTT. This codes for CASSSHGGSGNTIYF.

The chain is built from TRBV28 and TRBJ2-1, with 13 nucleotides matching TRBD2. The CDR3 loop spans 15 amino acids. CDR1 and CDR2 from the germline V gene are MDHEN and SYDVKM. J was trimmed by 8 bases and V by 4 bases; bases with no gene match: 5. The CDR3 bases are TGTGCCAGCAGTTCACCGGGACTAGCGGGACATGAGCAGTTCTTC. Protein sequence: CASSSPGLAGHEQFF.

This clone was observed a few times. The chain combines TRBV28 with TRBJ2-7; no reliable D call. Germline V lookup: CDR1 MDHEN, CDR2 SYDVKM. The CDR3 runs 13 residues. V gave up 8 bases and J gave up 0 bases, with 11 bases separating them. The CDR3 loop is CASFRSGSYEQYF. The CDR3 DNA reads as TGTGCCAGCTTCAGGTCCGGCTCCTACGAGCAGTACTTC.

The chain combines TRBV7-6 with TRBJ2-2, with no clear D. The CDR3 covers 15 residues. V gave up 3 bases and J gave up 4 bases, with 12 bases separating them. CDR1 and CDR2 (germline): SGHVS, FNYEAQ. This chain's CDR3 is CASSFVPSGTGELFF. The DNA of the CDR3 is TGTGCCAGCAGCTTTGTCCCCTCGGGCACCGGGGAGCTGTTTTTT.

The rearrangement links TRBV25-1 to TRBJ2-5, with 15 bases that match TRBD2. This CDR3 has 17 amino acids. Germline CDR1 and CDR2: MGHDK and SYGVNS. Trimming removed 3 bases from V and 5 bases from J; junction bases left unmatched: 7. DNA for the CDR3: TGTGCCAGCAGTGATCCCGGACTAGCGGGAGGGAGGGAGACCCAGTACTTC. Protein product: CASSDPGLAGGRETQYF.

The chain recombines TRBV4-2 with TRBJ1-1, with D maybe TRBD1 (5 bases). Deletions cut 1 base from V and 4 bases from J, with 16 bases between. The CDR3 consists of 16 residues. Germline CDR1 LGHNA, CDR2 YNFKEQ. As DNA, the CDR3 is TGTGCCAGCAGCCAAGGAGAAGGGGCGACGGGCACTGAAGCTTTCTTT. Its protein is CASSQGEGATGTEAFF.

This chain connects TRBV4-1 to TRBJ1-4, with D tentatively TRBD1 (5 bases). The V end was cut by 0 bases, the J end by 8 bases, with 13 bases between. The CDR3 runs to 15 residues. The germline V gene has CDR1 MGHRA and CDR2 YSYEKL. DNA of the CDR3: TGCGCCAGCAGCCAAGATCCCGACAGAAAAGAAAAACTGTTTTTT. Residues: CASSQDPDRKEKLFF.

The rearrangement links TRBV29-1 to TRBJ2-5, with D possibly being TRBD1 (6 bases). Looked up from germline, CDR1 is SQVTM and CDR2 is ANQGSEA. Trimming pared 5 bases from V and 7 bases from J, leaving 20 bases between. CDR3 length: 14 residues. CDR3 in amino acids: CSVKNPGHTVTQYF. The CDR3 DNA reads TGCAGCGTTAAAAATCCGGGACATACGGTGACCCAGTACTTC.

The rearrangement uses TRBV3-1 (or the pseudogene TRBV3-2) and TRBJ1-3; D is unresolved. The CDR3 length is 15 residues. V lost 1 base to trimming and J lost 0 bases, with 7 bases between them. Germline CDR1 LGHDT, CDR2 YNNKEL (reference sequence). CDR3 bases: TGTGCCAGCAGCCAAGGGCCCGACTCTGGAAACACCATATATTTT. It specifies CASSQGPDSGNTIYF.

V usage is TRBV5-1 and J usage is TRBJ2-7, with 7 bases identical to TRBD1. Germline-derived CDR1 and CDR2 are SGHRS and YFSETQ. V gave up 4 bases and J gave up 4 bases; unmatched junction bases: 8. The length of the CDR3 is 14 residues. CDR3 bases: TGCGCCAGCAGCCCAGACGGGGACAGTTACGAGCAGTACTTC. Translated: CASSPDGDSYEQYF.

V and J are TRBV11-2 and TRBJ2-3; TRBD2 might be the D (5 bases). V was shortened by 1 base and J by 2 bases, with 10 bases between the two germline ends. The germline V gene encodes CDR1 SGHAT and CDR2 FQNNGV. The CDR3 has 15 residues. The CDR3 loop reads CASSLGGDYTDTQYF. The CDR3 DNA is TGTGCCAGCAGCTTAGGTGGTGACTACACAGATACGCAGTATTTT.

The CDR3 region has the DNA TGCGCCAGCAGCTCCTCCACGGGATCCTGGGAGACCCAGTACTTC. It yields the protein CASSSSTGSWETQYF. The V call is TRBV5-1, the J call TRBJ2-5; a possible D gene is TRBD2 (5 bases). CDR3 size: 15 residues. Trimming cost V 3 bases and J 5 bases, with 17 bases left between them. From germline, CDR1 is SGHRS and CDR2 YFSETQ.